This TCR beta chain stems from a study of blood T cell repertoires in COVID-19. Study details: Samples of COVID-19 (acute and convalescent) were obtained from the United States, Italy and Spain. PBMCs, B-cell-depleted T cells, or T cells were the source of the cDNA or gDNA that made up the material.

Authors' processing steps: How many nucleated cells were present was estimated from reference gene primer amplification. The data were produced by immunoSEQ multiplex PCR, yet TCRdb's version contains in-frame clones alone and is incomplete. V and J calls plus clone size are reproduced from that table; the DNA served to infer D and trimming. Among around 87,000 clones listed, just under 80% were seen once. This clone was detected only once. V gave up 4 bases and J gave up 8 bases, with 17 bases separating them. CDR3 length: 15 amino acids. Germline CDR1 is LNHNV and CDR2 is YYDKDF (reference sequence).

The TCR originated in a human donor in a cohort sampled during active COVID-19. Sequenced sample: peripheral blood. The chain uses TRBV15 and TRBJ1-4; D is perhaps TRBD1 (6 bases). This CDR3 is CATSINPRQEEKLFF. DNA of the CDR3: TGTGCCACCAGCATCAATCCAAGACAGGAGGAAAAACTGTTTTTT. The variable domain in full, with the rest retrieved from reference TRBV15 and TRBJ1-4, is DAMVIQNPRYQVTQFGKPVTLSCSQTLNHNVMYWYQQKSSQAPKLLFHYYDKDFNNEADTPDNFQSRRPNTSFCFLDIRSPGLGDTAMYLCATSINPRQEEKLFFGSGTQLSVL.